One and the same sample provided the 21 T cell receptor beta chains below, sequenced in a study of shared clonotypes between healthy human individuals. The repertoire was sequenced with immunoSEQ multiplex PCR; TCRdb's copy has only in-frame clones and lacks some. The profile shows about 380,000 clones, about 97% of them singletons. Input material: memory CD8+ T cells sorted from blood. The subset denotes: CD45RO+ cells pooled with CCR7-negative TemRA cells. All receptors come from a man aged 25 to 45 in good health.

Here the CDR3 DNA reads TGCGCCAGCAGCCAAAAGGGGGCGCTGAGGGAGCAGTACTTC. Amino acids: CASSQKGALREQYF. J is TRBJ2-7 and V is TRBV5-1, with TRBD1 matching 7 bases. V lost 4 bases and J lost 7; bases outside the gene matches: 11. This CDR3 is 14 amino acids long. Germline assignment: CDR1 SGHRS and CDR2 YFSETQ.

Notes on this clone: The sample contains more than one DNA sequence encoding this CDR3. The CDR3 sequence is CASSLSGGSYGYTF. The DNA of the CDR3 is TGTGCCAGCAGTTTATCCGGGGGTAGCTATGGCTACACCTTC. V is TRBV27 and J is TRBJ1-2; perhaps TRBD1 as D (5 bases). The CDR3 is 14 amino acids. V lost 0 bases and J 4 bases, leaving 9 bases between the germline ends. CDR1 MNHEY and CDR2 SMNVEV come from the germline V gene (reference sequence).

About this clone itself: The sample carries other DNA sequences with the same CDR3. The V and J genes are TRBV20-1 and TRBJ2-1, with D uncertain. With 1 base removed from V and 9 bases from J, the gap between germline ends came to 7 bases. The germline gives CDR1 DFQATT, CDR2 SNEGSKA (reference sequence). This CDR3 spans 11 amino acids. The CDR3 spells CSARGLGEQFF. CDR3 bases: TGCAGTGCTAGAGGACTGGGTGAGCAGTTCTTC.

CDR3 protein: CASSLRWTGGDTGELFF. CDR3 DNA sequence: TGTGCCAGCAGCTTGAGATGGACCGGGGGAGACACCGGGGAGCTGTTTTTT. The rearrangement links TRBV5-6 to TRBJ2-2; D perhaps matches TRBD2 (6 bases). Trimming removed 1 base at V and 3 bases at J, with 16 bases between. The V gene's germline CDR1 is SGHDT and CDR2 YYEEEE. The CDR3 runs to 17 residues.

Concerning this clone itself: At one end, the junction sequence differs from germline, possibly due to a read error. As DNA, the CDR3 is TGTGCTAGCAGCTTACTGGGACAGGGGGAGACCCAGTACTTC. This codes for CASSLLGQGETQYF. The rearrangement links TRBV7-7 to TRBJ2-5, with TRBD1 matching over 10 bases. This CDR3 is 14 amino acids long. Per the germline V gene, CDR1 is SSHAT and CDR2 is FNYEAQ (reference sequence). Full variable domain (outside the CDR3, taken from reference TRBV7-7 and TRBJ2-5): GAGVSQSPRYKVTKRGQDVTLRCDPISSHATLYWYQQALGQGPEFLTYFNYEAQPDKSGLPSDRFSAERPEGSISTLTIQRTEQRDSAMYRCASSLLGQGETQYFGPGTRLLVL.

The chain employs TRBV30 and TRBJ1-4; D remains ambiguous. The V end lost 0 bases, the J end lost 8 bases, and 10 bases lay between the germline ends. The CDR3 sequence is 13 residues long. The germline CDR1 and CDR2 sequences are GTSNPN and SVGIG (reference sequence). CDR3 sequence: CAWSVGPGEKLFF. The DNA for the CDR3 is TGTGCCTGGAGTGTCGGGCCGGGGGAAAAACTGTTTTTT.

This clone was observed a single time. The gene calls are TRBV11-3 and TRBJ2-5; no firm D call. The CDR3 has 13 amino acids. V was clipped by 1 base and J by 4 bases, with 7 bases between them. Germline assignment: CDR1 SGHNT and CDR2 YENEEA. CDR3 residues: CASSLGPLETQYF. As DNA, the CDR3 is TGTGCCAGCAGCTTAGGTCCCCTAGAGACCCAGTACTTC.

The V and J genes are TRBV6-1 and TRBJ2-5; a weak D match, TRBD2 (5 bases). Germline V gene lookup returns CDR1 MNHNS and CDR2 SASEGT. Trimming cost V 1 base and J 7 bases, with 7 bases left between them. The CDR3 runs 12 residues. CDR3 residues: CASSEGAGTQYF. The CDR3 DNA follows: TGTGCCAGCAGTGAAGGCGCGGGGACCCAGTACTTC.

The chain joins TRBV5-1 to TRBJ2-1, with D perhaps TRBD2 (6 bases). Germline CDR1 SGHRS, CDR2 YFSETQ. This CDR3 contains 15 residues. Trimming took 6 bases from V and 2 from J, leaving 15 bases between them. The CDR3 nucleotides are TGCGCCAGCATACTCAACGGGGGTACCTACAATGAGCAGTTCTTC. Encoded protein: CASILNGGTYNEQFF.

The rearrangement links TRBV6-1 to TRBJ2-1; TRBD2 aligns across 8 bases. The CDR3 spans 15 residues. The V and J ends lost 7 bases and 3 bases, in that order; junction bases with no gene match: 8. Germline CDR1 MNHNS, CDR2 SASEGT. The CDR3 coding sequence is TGTGCCAGCACCTCAGGGGCGGGAGGCTACAATGAGCAGTTCTTC. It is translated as CASTSGAGGYNEQFF.

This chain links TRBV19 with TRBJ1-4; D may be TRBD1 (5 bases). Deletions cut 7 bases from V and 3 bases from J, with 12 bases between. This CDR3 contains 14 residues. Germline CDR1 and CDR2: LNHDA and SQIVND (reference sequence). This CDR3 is CASNLGVANEKLFF. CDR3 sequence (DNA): TGTGCCAGTAACCTGGGGGTTGCTAATGAAAAACTGTTTTTT.

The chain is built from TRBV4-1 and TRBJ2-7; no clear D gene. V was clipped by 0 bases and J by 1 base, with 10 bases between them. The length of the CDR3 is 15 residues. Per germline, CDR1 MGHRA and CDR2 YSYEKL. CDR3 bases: TGCGCCAGCAGCCAAGAAGCAGTAGATTCCTACGAGCAGTACTTC. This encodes CASSQEAVDSYEQYF.

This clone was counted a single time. CDR3 loop: CASSLMTEAFF. The CDR3 nucleotides read TGTGCCAGCAGCTTAATGACTGAAGCTTTCTTT. The J gene is TRBJ1-1, the V gene TRBV7-2, with D unresolved. This CDR3 is built from 11 residues. Germline loops: CDR1 SGHTA, CDR2 FQGNSA. The V gene lost 2 bases and the J gene lost 5 bases, with 3 bases spanning the gap.

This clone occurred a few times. The CDR3 here is CASSPEPIVGTDTQYF. The CDR3 bases are TGTGCCAGCTCACCAGAGCCTATAGTAGGCACAGATACGCAGTATTTT. V usage is TRBV18 and J usage is TRBJ2-3; D gene ambiguous. The length of the CDR3 is 16 residues. Germline CDR1 and CDR2: KGHSH and LQKENI. The V end lost 2 bases, the J end lost 1 base, and 13 bases lay between the germline ends.

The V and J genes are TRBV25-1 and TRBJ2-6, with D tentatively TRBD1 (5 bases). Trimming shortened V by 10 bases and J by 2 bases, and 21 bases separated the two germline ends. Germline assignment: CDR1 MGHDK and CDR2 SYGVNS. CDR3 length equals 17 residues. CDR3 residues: CATARTGRGTGANVLTF. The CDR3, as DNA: TGTGCCACCGCACGTACAGGTAGAGGCACTGGGGCCAACGTCCTGACTTTC.

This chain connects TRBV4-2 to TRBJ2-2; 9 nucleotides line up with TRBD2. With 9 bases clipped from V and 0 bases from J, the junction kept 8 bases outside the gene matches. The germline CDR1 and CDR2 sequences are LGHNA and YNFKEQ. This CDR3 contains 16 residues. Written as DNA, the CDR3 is TGTGCCAGTAAATCTAGCGGGGCAACGAACACCGGGGAGCTGTTTTTT. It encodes CASKSSGATNTGELFF.

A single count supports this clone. In DNA, the CDR3 is TGTGCCATCAGTGAGTCAGGAGGGGGCGGCTACACCTTC. It is translated as CAISESGGGGYTF. This chain uses TRBV10-3 with TRBJ1-2; 7 bases match TRBD1. The germline V gene has CDR1 ENHRY and CDR2 SYGVKD. Trimming took 0 bases from V and 8 from J; bases not matched to a gene: 3. The CDR3 extends over 13 amino acids.

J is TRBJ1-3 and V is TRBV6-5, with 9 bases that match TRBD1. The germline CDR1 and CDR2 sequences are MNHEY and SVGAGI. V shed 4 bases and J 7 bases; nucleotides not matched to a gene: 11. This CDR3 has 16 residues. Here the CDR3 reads CASSFWSGGTGNTIYF. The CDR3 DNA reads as TGTGCCAGCAGTTTTTGGTCAGGAGGGACAGGGAACACCATATATTTT.

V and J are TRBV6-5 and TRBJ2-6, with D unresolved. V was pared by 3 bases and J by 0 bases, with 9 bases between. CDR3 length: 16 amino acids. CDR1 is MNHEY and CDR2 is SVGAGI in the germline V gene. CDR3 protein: CASSYRPDSGANVLTF. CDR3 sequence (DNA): TGTGCCAGCAGTTATCGCCCAGACTCTGGGGCCAACGTCCTGACTTTC.

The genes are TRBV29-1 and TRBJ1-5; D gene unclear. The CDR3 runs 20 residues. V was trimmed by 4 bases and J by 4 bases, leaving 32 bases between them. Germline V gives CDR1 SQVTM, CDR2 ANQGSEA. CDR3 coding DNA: TGCAGCGTTGGGAAGCCGACTGGGCCCCGCACCCCAACAACAAATCAGCCCCAGCATTTT. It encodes CSVGKPTGPRTPTTNQPQHF.

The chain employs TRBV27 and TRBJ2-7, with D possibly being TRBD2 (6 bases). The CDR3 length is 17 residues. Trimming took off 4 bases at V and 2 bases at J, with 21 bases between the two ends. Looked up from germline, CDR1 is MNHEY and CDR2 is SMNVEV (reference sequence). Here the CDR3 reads CASSSLKYRDSTYEQYF. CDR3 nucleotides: TGTGCCAGCAGTTCTCTTAAATACCGGGACTCCACCTACGAGCAGTACTTC.